This T cell receptor beta chain was recovered during a study of blood T cell repertoires in COVID-19. Study at large: The United States, Italy and Spain were the sources of the acute and convalescent COVID-19 samples. T cells, B-cell-depleted T cells, or PBMCs provided the cDNA or gDNA that served as material.

Per the original methods: For nucleated cells, counts were estimated from reference gene primer amplification. Produced via immunoSEQ multiplex PCR; TCRdb's table is partial and in-frame only. That table gives V, J and clone size, and the DNA gave D and trimming. The table includes approximately 360,000 clones, about 90% detected once. The CDR3 is 13 residues long. Germline V gene data show CDR1 as MRHNA and CDR2 as SNTAGT. With 4 bases removed from V and 6 bases from J, the gap between germline ends came to 10 bases. The specimen was peripheral blood. This chain joins TRBV6-4 and TRBJ2-1; no reliable D call. The receptor's source is a man in his forties with acute or convalescent COVID-19. The CDR3 region is CASSGLESNEQFF. CDR3 bases: TGTGCCAGCAGTGGATTAGAGTCCAATGAGCAGTTCTTC.